This T cell receptor (beta chain) was identified in a study of blood T cell repertoires in COVID-19 (dated by TCRdb to between 2020 and 2021). With regard to the full study: Samples covering the acute and convalescent phases of COVID-19 were provided by collaborators in the United States, Italy and Spain. The material from the prospective study consisted of cDNA or gDNA derived from T cells, B-cell-depleted T cells, or PBMCs. Samples were obtained from the ongoing ImmuneRACE study (first 160 participants) and from about 1,300 subjects provided by 6 global collaborators. Where HLA class I and class II types were available, the types were taken from metadata supplied by the sample provider, not from assay-based typing. The repertoires were released in a freely available public database intended as a resource for research on the immune response to SARS-CoV-2. Sample metadata almost always included a de-identified subject ID, COVID-19 status, age in years and sex. Deeply sampled blood TCRbeta repertoires from subjects exposed to, actively infected with, or recovered from COVID-19 were included in the dataset.

The germline V gene encodes CDR1 SGHVS and CDR2 FQNEAQ. The trim is 1 base for V and 1 base for J, with a gap of 10 bases between the germline ends. The CDR3, cysteine through phenylalanine, is 15 amino acids long. Of all the DNA, just the CDR3 is kept, 45 bases in frame from base 1. Comment on this clone: What this receptor recognizes is not known. No base quality information exists; no much larger clone differs at one position.

General findings and caveats noted by the study authors: Clinical and demographic metadata were provided uncurated, with the amount varying by source and participant.

Whole blood was collected in K2EDTA tubes by collaborating institutions according to the institutions' own protocols. For TCRbeta analysis, collaborator samples were shipped as frozen whole blood, as isolated PBMCs, or as DNA extracted from either sample type. TCRbeta CDR3 regions were amplified from genomic DNA using the immunoSEQ Assay, a bias-controlled multiplex PCR. The paper's data handling went like this. Nucleated cell counts per sample were estimated from amplification of reference gene primers within the assay. Sequence reads were collapsed and filtered to measure the absolute abundance of every unique TCRbeta CDR3 rearrangement. Productive Simpson clonality was computed per sample as the square root of Simpson's diversity index over productive rearrangements. As stored in TCRdb, this immuneACCESS dataset retains in-frame rearrangements with V and J assigned. A fraction of the clones does not appear; measured against another copy, unresolved V genes explain less than half of the discrepancy, and the remainder lacks a known reason. V, J and clone size are those of that table, while D and trimming were read from the DNA. In this sample the table shows approximately 94,000 clones, approximately 90% of which occur a single time. In total, the top ten clones hold around 3.9% of the sample.

In this chain, TRBV7-8 is recombined with TRBJ2-5, and possibly TRBD2, on 6 matching bases. This receptor was obtained from a woman in her forties or fifties in a cohort sampled during active COVID-19. Sequencing was performed on peripheral blood. The CDR3 corresponds to CASSLGSGTQETQYF. The sequenced DNA: TGTGCCAGCAGCTTAGGTAGCGGCACCCAAGAGACCCAGTACTTC.